This is a list of T cell receptor beta chains from one sample in a study of T-cell memory formation after mild COVID-19. TCRdb re-analysed the 5' RACE reads in MiXCR, keeping a single row per CDR3 protein. This sample has some 330,000 distinct CDR3 sequences, with roughly 21% found just once. The sequenced material came from PBMCs or a T cell subset sorted from them (not recorded which). The receptors here all came from an adult woman who had mild COVID-19 (a few samples of this study predate the infection). Cell type and time point are not known. Each CDR3 is given with its conserved first and last residue. D genes are given only for firm matches. Not every row has a clone size; where given, it reads once, few, many or a size class.

few	TRBV4-1	TRBD1	TRBJ1-2	15	TGCGCCAGCAGCCAAGAAACAGGGGCCAGCTATGGCTACACCTTC	CASSQETGASYGYTF
NA	TRBV3-1	TRBD2	TRBJ2-3	14	TGTGCCAGCAGCCAAGCCGGGAGGGCCGATACGCAGTATTTT	CASSQAGRADTQYF
NA	TRBV2	NA	TRBJ2-1	15	TGTGCCGGCCTGAAGGAAACTAGTATCCACAATGAGCAGTTCTTC	CAGLKETSIHNEQFF
NA	TRBV9	TRBD1	TRBJ1-2	15	TGTGCCAGCAGCGTAGCTACAGGGGAGGCCTATGGCTACACCTTC	CASSVATGEAYGYTF
NA	TRBV4-3	NA	TRBJ2-5	17	TGCGCCAGCAGCCAGAACCGGGACACCGATGCGAGAGAGACCCAGTACTTC	CASSQNRDTDARETQYF
NA	TRBV3-1	NA	TRBJ2-7	16	TGTGCCAGCAGCCCCTTGACAGCGAATTTGGGGTACGAGCAGTACTTC	CASSPLTANLGYEQYF
NA	TRBV11-1	NA	TRBJ1-6	15	TGTGCCAGCAGCGAACTGAGCTCCTATAATTCACCCCTCCACTTT	CASSELSSYNSPLHF
NA	TRBV30	NA	TRBJ2-3	15	TGTGCCTGGAGTGTAGGGGGTAGCAGGACAGATACGCAGTATTTT	CAWSVGGSRTDTQYF
NA	TRBV6-2/TRBV6-3	NA	TRBJ1-1	14	TGTGCCAGCAGGAGGGCCTCCTTGAACACTGAAGCTTTCTTT	CASRRASLNTEAFF
NA	TRBV4-2	NA	TRBJ2-3	13	TGTGCCAGCACGCCGGTGGGGCAGGCGATTCGGTATTTT	CASTPVGQAIRYF
NA	TRBV4-2	NA	TRBJ2-3	14	TGTGCCAGCAGCCAACGGGGGCAAACAGATACGCAGTATTTT	CASSQRGQTDTQYF
NA	TRBV7-3	TRBD1	TRBJ1-1	15	TGTGCCAGCAGCGCAACAGGGGGCGGGCACACTGAAGCTTTCTTT	CASSATGGGHTEAFF
NA	TRBV7-2	TRBD2	TRBJ2-1	16	TGTGCCAGCGAACTAGCGGGAGGGGGAGTATACAATGAGCAGTTCTTC	CASELAGGGVYNEQFF
NA	TRBV7-9	TRBD1	TRBJ1-2	15	TGTGCCAGCAGCTCACCGGGACAGAGTTACTATGGCTACACCTTC	CASSSPGQSYYGYTF
few	TRBV5-5	TRBD2	TRBJ2-7	15	TGTGCCAGCAGCTTGTCTAGCGGGATCATCCACGAGCAGTACTTC	CASSLSSGIIHEQYF
NA	TRBV29-1	NA	TRBJ1-1	16	TGCAGCGTTGGGGGGGGTAGTAAGGGTAGGCACACTGAAGCTTTCTTT	CSVGGGSKGRHTEAFF
NA	TRBV24-1	TRBD2	TRBJ2-1	14	TGTGCCACCAGTGGCAGCGGGATCCACAATGAGCAGTTCTTC	CATSGSGIHNEQFF
few	TRBV5-1	NA	TRBJ1-1	18	TGCGCCAGCAGCTTGCGGGAACGGGAATGGACGATGAACACTGAAGCTTTCTTT	CASSLREREWTMNTEAFF
NA	TRBV11-2	TRBD1	TRBJ2-5	16	TGTGCCAGCAGCCCGCGGACGCAGGGGGCCCAAGAGACCCAGTACTTC	CASSPRTQGAQETQYF
few	TRBV12-3/TRBV12-4	NA	TRBJ2-3	11	TGTGCCAGCGCTAGCACAGATACGCAGTATTTT	CASASTDTQYF
few	TRBV24-1	TRBD1	TRBJ2-2	14	TGTGCCACCTCAAACAGGGGACGGACCGGGGAGCTGTTTTTT	CATSNRGRTGELFF
few	TRBV29-1	TRBD1	TRBJ1-2	12	TGCAGCGTCCCACGCTCCAGGGGGGGCTACACCTTC	CSVPRSRGGYTF
many	TRBV7-9	NA	TRBJ2-3	13	TGTGCCAGCAGCTTGGGGAGCACAGATACGCAGTATTTT	CASSLGSTDTQYF
few	TRBV12-3/TRBV12-4	NA	TRBJ2-1	15	TGTGCCAGCAGTTCAAGAGGTTCCACCTACAATGAGCAGTTCTTC	CASSSRGSTYNEQFF
NA	TRBV4-1	NA	TRBJ2-2	13	TGCGCCAGCAGCAAGAGGGGGGCCGGGGAGCTGTTTTTT	CASSKRGAGELFF
few	TRBV12-3/TRBV12-4	TRBD2	TRBJ2-7	15	TGTGCCAGCAGCCCCGGGACTAGCGGCGTCTACGAGCAGTACTTC	CASSPGTSGVYEQYF
few	TRBV30	NA	TRBJ2-7	14	TGTGCCTGGAGAAATTGGCGCCTCTCCTACGAGCAGTACTTC	CAWRNWRLSYEQYF
NA	TRBV12-3/TRBV12-4	TRBD1	TRBJ1-2	17	TGTGCCAGCAGTTTAGCCAATCGGTGGGACAGTAATTCTGGCTACACCTTC	CASSLANRWDSNSGYTF
NA	TRBV5-6	NA	TRBJ2-1	15	TGTGCCAGCAGCCCGGGTGGCAGGACCCTAAATGAGCAGTTCTTC	CASSPGGRTLNEQFF
NA	TRBV7-3	NA	TRBJ2-1	16	TGTGCCAGCAGCCGTGAAGGGACTGCCCCGTACAATGAGCAGTTCTTC	CASSREGTAPYNEQFF
NA	TRBV7-3	TRBD1	TRBJ2-5	15	TGTGCCAGCAGCTACTCAGGGGGTGCTGGGGAGACCCAGTACTTC	CASSYSGGAGETQYF
NA	TRBV20-1	NA	TRBJ2-7	13	TGCAGTGCTAGGGACCAGCCTCCAGGAGAGCAGTACTTC	CSARDQPPGEQYF
NA	TRBV4-1	NA	TRBJ2-4	14	TGCGCCAGCAGCCCAACACAAGCCAAAAACATTCAGTACTTC	CASSPTQAKNIQYF
NA	TRBV9	TRBD1	TRBJ1-4	15	TGTGCCAGCAGCGTCGACGGACAGGGGGGAGCTAAACTGTTTTTT	CASSVDGQGGAKLFF
few	TRBV2	NA	TRBJ2-4	15	TGTGCCAGCATGGCGGGAACCTTAGCCAAAAACATTCAGTACTTC	CASMAGTLAKNIQYF
few	TRBV4-2	NA	TRBJ1-1	12	TGTGCCAGCAGCCAAGTGGGGGATGAAGCTTTCTTT	CASSQVGDEAFF
NA	TRBV7-9	NA	TRBJ2-5	13	TGTGCCAGCAGCTTAGCACAGGCGGCGACCCAGTACTTC	CASSLAQAATQYF
few	TRBV20-1	NA	TRBJ2-7	18	TGCAGTGCTTCGCTAGCTGGAGCGACCTTCGGTAGCTCCTACGAGCAGTACTTC	CSASLAGATFGSSYEQYF
few	TRBV7-9	TRBD1	TRBJ2-5	15	TGTGCCAGCAGCTTCCGGGACAGCCCTATTGAGACCCAGTACTTC	CASSFRDSPIETQYF
NA	TRBV20-1	TRBD2	TRBJ2-3	13	TGCAGTGCTAGGAGGGTAGCGGGAGATACGCAGTATTTT	CSARRVAGDTQYF
many	TRBV5-1	NA	TRBJ1-1	13	TGCGCCAGCAGCCTCCCGATGAACACTGAAGCTTTCTTT	CASSLPMNTEAFF
many	TRBV28	TRBD1	TRBJ2-7	16	TGTGCCAGCCTATCCCGGTCCGGGACAGGCTTCCTGGAGCAGTACTTC	CASLSRSGTGFLEQYF
NA	TRBV30	TRBD1	TRBJ2-7	17	TGTGCCTGGTCCTCCGGGACAGGCTCCCTGAGCTCCTACGAGCAGTACTTC	CAWSSGTGSLSSYEQYF
NA	TRBV6-2/TRBV6-3	NA	TRBJ1-1	15	TGTGCCAGCAGTTACCCTAGGGCCGCCCGGACTGAAGCTTTCTTT	CASSYPRAARTEAFF
few	TRBV12-3/TRBV12-4	NA	TRBJ1-2	11	TGTGCCAGCAGTTCCTCATGGGGCTACACCTTC	CASSSSWGYTF
few	TRBV3-1	TRBD2	TRBJ2-1	15	TGTGCCAGCAGCCAAGATGCCCCGGGAGGGAATGAGCAGTTCTTC	CASSQDAPGGNEQFF